This TCR beta chain was identified in a study of CD8+ T cells in alopecia areata. Germline CDR1 and CDR2: SGDLS and YYNGEE. V was pared by 7 bases and J by 0 bases, with 5 bases between. The CDR3 covers 13 residues. RNA was isolated and reverse transcribed to cDNA, the sequencing template. Here immunoSEQ multiplex PCR was the method, and the copy in TCRdb shows in-frame clones only, minus some. The repertoire has 65,000 to 100,000 clones, roughly half of them found once; the top ten carry around 5%. Sequencing input: NKG2D-high CD8+ T cells sorted from blood. The sequence was collected from a human donor with alopecia areata. This chain uses TRBV9 with TRBJ2-6; D call uncertain. CDR3 DNA sequence: TGTGCCAGCGGTAGCTCTGGGGCCAACGTCCTGACTTTC. Protein: CASGSSGANVLTF. The full variable domain, its missing parts supplied by reference TRBV9 and TRBJ2-6, is DSGVTQTPKHLITATGQRVTLRCSPRSGDLSVYWYQQSLDQGLQFLIQYYNGEERAKGNILERFSAQQFPDLHSELNLSSLELGDSALYFCASGSSGANVLTFGAGSRLTVL.